The rows below give T cell receptor beta chains drawn from one sample of a study of CD8+CD57+ T cells in acquired aplastic anemia. Via MiXCR, TCRdb re-called the reads, giving one row per CDR3 protein. The sample holds approximately 220,000 distinct CDR3 sequences, approximately 50% seen once. Source material: sorted CD4+, CD8+, or CD8+CD57+ T cells (not recorded which) from PBMCs. The receptor source for this set is a human donor with aplastic anemia. Each CDR3 is given with its conserved first and last residue. The D gene is left open where the match is weak. Rows may omit the clone size; those that give it use once, few, many or a size class.

>TRBD1|TRBV9|TRBJ1-2|many
TGTGCCAGCAACGACAGGGTCTATGGCTACACCTTC
CASNDRVYGYTF
>TRBD1|TRBV19|TRBJ2-5|NA
TGTGCCAGTAGTATGGACAGGCAAGAGACCCAGTACTTC
CASSMDRQETQYF
>NA|TRBV7-2|TRBJ1-5|NA
TGTGCCAGCAGCTTATGGGTAGATCAGCCCCAGCATTTT
CASSLWVDQPQHF
>TRBD1|TRBV7-8|TRBJ2-5|NA
TGTGCCAGCAGCTTAGCCCTGACAGGGAAAGAGACCCAGTACTTC
CASSLALTGKETQYF
>NA|TRBV7-9|TRBJ1-6|NA
TGTGCCAGCAGCTTAGTGGATGCAGGGGATTCACCCCTCCACTTT
CASSLVDAGDSPLHF
>TRBD2|TRBV11-1|TRBJ2-7|once
TGTGCCAGCAGTTGGGAGGGCGGTGACGAGCAGTACTTC
CASSWEGGDEQYF
>NA|TRBV10-3|TRBJ1-1|many
TGTGCCATCAGTGATAGCAGGGTCGGCACTGAAGCTTTCTTT
CAISDSRVGTEAFF
>TRBD1|TRBV29-1|TRBJ1-2|few
TGCAGCGTCGAGGACAGGGTGGGCCTCTATCGCTACACCTTC
CSVEDRVGLYRYTF
>TRBD1|TRBV16|TRBJ2-3|many
TGTGCCAGCAGCCAGTCTCTGGCACGCCGAGGGGGACAGGGTGCAGATACGCAGTATTTT
CASSQSLARRGGQGADTQYF
>TRBD1|TRBV19|TRBJ1-2|many
TGTGCCAGTAGTACGGACAGGAACTCTCTAGCTTCTAACTATGGCTACACCTTC
CASSTDRNSLASNYGYTF
>TRBD2|TRBV3-1|TRBJ2-1|few
TGTGCCAGCAGCCAAACCCCCGGGACTAGCTCCTACAATGAGCAGTTCTTC
CASSQTPGTSSYNEQFF
>NA|TRBV29-1|TRBJ2-7|many
TGCAGCGTAACCGGGACGGGGTACGAGCAGTACTTC
CSVTGTGYEQYF
>TRBD1|TRBV6-5|TRBJ1-6|few
TGTGCCAGAAACCTTCGACACGGGACAGTTTTAAGCTCCTATAATTCACCCCTCCACTTT
CARNLRHGTVLSSYNSPLHF
>NA|TRBV14|TRBJ2-1|NA
TGTGCCAGCAGCCCCACAGGATTCTATGAGCAGTTCTTC
CASSPTGFYEQFF
>TRBD1|TRBV7-3|TRBJ2-7|NA
TGTGCCAGCAGCCGAGGGGGACAGGGCGGCGAGCAGTACTTC
CASSRGGQGGEQYF
>TRBD2|TRBV7-3|TRBJ2-1|many
TGTGCCAGCAGCCGTCACCTAGCGGGGCTTTACAATGAGCAGTTCTTC
CASSRHLAGLYNEQFF
>NA|TRBV29-1|TRBJ2-7|many
TGCAGCGTTTTGGCAGGTACTCCCTACGAGCAGTACTTC
CSVLAGTPYEQYF
>TRBD2|TRBV10-1|TRBJ2-5|few
TGCGCCAGCAGCGCGGGAGGGCCCCGAGAGACCCAGTACTTC
CASSAGGPRETQYF
>NA|TRBV2|TRBJ1-2|few
TGTGCCAGCAGTGTAAGGGGGAGTGGCTACACCTTC
CASSVRGSGYTF
>NA|TRBV29-1|TRBJ2-7|few
TGCAGCGTTGAGAGGTTAAGCTCCTACGAGCAGTACTTC
CSVERLSSYEQYF
>NA|TRBV6-1|TRBJ1-2|NA
TGTGCCAGCAGACCTAACTATGGCTACACCTTC
CASRPNYGYTF
>TRBD2|TRBV7-6|TRBJ2-7|few
TGTGCCAGCCAAAGCGGGGGTGGCGAGCAGTACTTC
CASQSGGGEQYF
>NA|TRBV6-5|TRBJ1-5|few
TGTGCCAGCAGTTACGTTCGGGGGTTTCTCCCTTCGTATCAGCCCCAGCATTTT
CASSYVRGFLPSYQPQHF
>NA|TRBV24-1|TRBJ1-6|NA
TGTGCCACCAGTGATTTTATGACGGAAAGACCCCTCCACTTT
CATSDFMTERPLHF
>NA|TRBV12-3/TRBV12-4|TRBJ2-5|many
TGTGCCAGCAGTATACGAGCCGGGAGCCAAGAGACCCAGTACTTC
CASSIRAGSQETQYF
>NA|TRBV28|TRBJ1-5|NA
TGTGCCAGCAGCGGGCCAGGGGAAGGTCAGCCCCAGCATTTT
CASSGPGEGQPQHF
>NA|TRBV20-1|TRBJ1-1|many
TGCAGTGCTGATAACACTGAAGCTTTCTTT
CSADNTEAFF
>NA|TRBV27|TRBJ1-2|NA
TGTGCCAGCAGTTTCGCCACCGGACAGCTGTTTAACTATGGCTACACCTTC
CASSFATGQLFNYGYTF
>TRBD2|TRBV7-9|TRBJ2-2|many
TGTGCCAGCAGCCCAACTAGCGGCGTAAACACCGGGGAGCTGTTTTTT
CASSPTSGVNTGELFF
>NA|TRBV13|TRBJ1-2|many
TGTGCCAGCAGCGGACAACCGGGTTCTAGGGGTGGCTACACCTTC
CASSGQPGSRGGYTF
>NA|TRBV9|TRBJ1-3|NA
TGTGCCAGCAGCGCGGCCGGGGTTGGAAACACCATATATTTT
CASSAAGVGNTIYF
>NA|TRBV7-9|TRBJ1-2|NA
TGTGCCAGCAGCTTAGGAGGGGACGGGGGCTACACCTTC
CASSLGGDGGYTF
>NA|TRBV19|TRBJ1-6|once
TGTGCCAGTAGTCAGCTGAGCTCCTATAATTCACCCCTCCACTTT
CASSQLSSYNSPLHF
>NA|TRBV28|TRBJ2-7|NA
TGTGCCAGCATCTCAGGGTACGAGCAGTACTTC
CASISGYEQYF
>NA|TRBV20-1|TRBJ2-7|many
TGCAGTGCTAGAGATCTGGTGGGGGCCGAGCAGTACTTC
CSARDLVGAEQYF
>NA|TRBV7-2|TRBJ2-7|few
TGTGCCAGCAGCCCGAAGGGGAGAGAGCAGTACTTC
CASSPKGREQYF
>TRBD1|TRBV7-9|TRBJ1-1|NA
TGTGCCAGCAGCCCCGGGACAGGGAAATCTGAAGCTTTCTTT
CASSPGTGKSEAFF
>NA|TRBV20-1|TRBJ1-2|NA
TGCAGTGCTAGAAATAGAGACCGGACCTTCGATGGCTACACCTTC
CSARNRDRTFDGYTF